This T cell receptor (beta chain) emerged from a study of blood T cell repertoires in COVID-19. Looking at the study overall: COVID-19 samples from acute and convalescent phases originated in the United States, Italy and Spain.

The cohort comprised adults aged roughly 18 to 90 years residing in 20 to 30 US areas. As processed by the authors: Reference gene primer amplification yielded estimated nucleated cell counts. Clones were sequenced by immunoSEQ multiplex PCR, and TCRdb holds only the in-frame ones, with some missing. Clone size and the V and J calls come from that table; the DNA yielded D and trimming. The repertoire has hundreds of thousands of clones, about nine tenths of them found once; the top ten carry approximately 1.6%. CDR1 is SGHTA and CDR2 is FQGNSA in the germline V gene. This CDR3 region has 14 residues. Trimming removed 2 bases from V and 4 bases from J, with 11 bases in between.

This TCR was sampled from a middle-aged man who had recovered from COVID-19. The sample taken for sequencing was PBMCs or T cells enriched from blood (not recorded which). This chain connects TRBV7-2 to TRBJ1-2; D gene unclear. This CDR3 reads CASSLSEGIYGYTF. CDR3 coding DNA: TGTGCCAGCAGCTTATCGGAGGGCATCTATGGCTACACCTTC. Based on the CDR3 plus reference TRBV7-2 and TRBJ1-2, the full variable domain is GAGVSQSPSNKVTEKGKDVELRCDPISGHTALYWYRQSLGQGLEFLIYFQGNSAPDKSGLPSDRFSAERTGGSVSTLTIQRTQQEDSAVYLCASSLSEGIYGYTFGSGTRLTVV.